This T cell receptor beta chain was retrieved from a study of control samples from healthy donors and cancer patients (dated by TCRdb to about 2020). With regard to this clone: No cognate antigen has been identified for it. No base qualities exist here, and no much larger clone lies one base off it.

The library was generated by the immunoSEQ multiplex PCR assay. Imported from immuneACCESS, the table was reduced by TCRdb to in-frame sequences with V and J called. These copies leave out some clones; in studies compared against another copy, an unresolved V gene accounts for under half, and the cause of the remainder is not known. In all, the sample holds around 180,000 clones, and approximately 86% of those were seen once. Roughly 5.3% of the sample lies in the top ten. The CDR3 has 10 amino acids, counting the end cysteine and phenylalanine. Here the CDR3 DNA is all that survives: 30 bases in frame from base 1. V is shortened by 7 bases, J by 5 bases, and the region joining them spans 7 bases. CDR1 and CDR2, looked up from the germline V gene (reference sequence), are SGHKS and YYEKEE.

In this chain, TRBV5-5 is recombined with TRBJ2-7; no confident D gene assignment can be made. The sequence came from a woman in her 30s in good health. Sample: blood. The CDR3 has the sequence CASGPDEQYF. The nucleotides are TGTGCCAGCGGCCCGGACGAGCAGTACTTC. Beyond the CDR3, the reference TRBV5-5 and TRBJ2-7 genes provide the residues; the full variable domain reads: DAGVTQSPTHLIKTRGQQVTLRCSPISGHKSVSWYQQVLGQGPQFIFQYYEKEERGRGNFPDRFSARQFPNYSSELNVNALLLGDSALYLCASGPDEQYFGPGTRLTVT.